Following are 24 T cell receptor beta chains from one sample sequenced in a study of cytomegalovirus exposure and HLA in healthy donors. Both 60 Vbeta primers and 13 Jbeta primers went into the PCR. TCRdb keeps only in-frame clones here, not all; method: immunoSEQ multiplex PCR. The sample shows 150,000 to 200,000 clones, approximately 75% of them seen only once. Sequences were obtained from PBMCs. The receptors were sampled from a man aged 45-65 years in good health and CMV-seropositive.

At least ten counts were recorded for this clone. This chain connects TRBV5-6 to TRBJ1-1; D possibly corresponds to TRBD1 (6 bases). The CDR3 is made up of 17 amino acids. Germline assignment: CDR1 SGHDT and CDR2 YYEEEE. V was cut by 3 bases and J by 3 bases, with 21 bases left in between. The CDR3 DNA follows: TGTGCCAGCAGCTCAGTGGTGCGATTGGGGACACACACTGAAGCTTTCTTT. Translating gives CASSSVVRLGTHTEAFF. Full variable domain (missing parts from reference TRBV5-6 and TRBJ1-1): DAGVTQSPTHLIKTRGQQVTLRCSPKSGHDTVSWYQQALGQGPQFIFQYYEEEERQRGNFPDRFSGHQFPNYSSELNVNALLLGDSALYLCASSSVVRLGTHTEAFFGQGTRLTVV.

For the CDR3, the DNA is TGTGCCAGCAGCCCCCCCAGCGGGACTACCGGCGCATACGAGCAGTACTTC. Its protein is CASSPPSGTTGAYEQYF. The J gene is TRBJ2-7, the V gene TRBV11-1; 7 positions agree with TRBD2. Looked up from germline, CDR1 is SGHAT and CDR2 is FQDESV (reference sequence). V lost 5 bases, J lost 4 bases, and 17 bases stayed unmatched. This CDR3 spans 17 amino acids.

This clone has just a few counts. The genes are TRBV6-6 and TRBJ1-4; D is possibly TRBD1 (6 bases). Trimming shortened V by 4 bases and J by 8 bases, and 17 bases separated the two germline ends. Germline V gives CDR1 MNHNY, CDR2 SVGAGI (reference sequence). The CDR3 contains 15 residues. CDR3 residues: CASSSVNRDGEKLFF. The DNA for the CDR3 is TGTGCCAGCAGTTCCGTGAACAGGGACGGCGAAAAACTGTTTTTT.

This clone was detected only once. The rearrangement uses TRBV10-3 and TRBJ2-7, with D maybe TRBD2 (5 bases). The CDR3 extends over 13 amino acids. The germline V gene has CDR1 ENHRY and CDR2 SYGVKD. V was cut by 1 base and J by 5 bases, with 9 bases left in between. CDR3 residues: CAISEFEGNEQYF. CDR3 coding DNA: TGTGCCATCAGTGAGTTCGAGGGAAACGAGCAGTACTTC.

J is TRBJ1-2 and V is TRBV11-3; 12 nucleotides align to TRBD1. The germline CDR1 and CDR2 sequences are SGHNT and YENEEA. This CDR3 region has 16 residues. The ends lost 3 bases at V and 8 bases at J; junction bases unmatched: 10. Here the CDR3 DNA reads TGTGCCAGCAGCTTTCCTCCGGGACAGGGGGCTTGCGGCTACACCTTC. It yields the protein CASSFPPGQGACGYTF.

The rearrangement uses TRBV9 and TRBJ2-7; D unclear. Germline-derived CDR1 and CDR2 are SGDLS and YYNGEE. This CDR3 spans 14 amino acids. Trimming removed 0 bases from V and 1 base from J, with 8 bases in between. In DNA, the CDR3 is TGTGCCAGCAGCGTAGCTACTGATTCCTACGAGCAGTACTTC. Protein sequence: CASSVATDSYEQYF.

This chain joins TRBV5-5 and TRBJ2-7; 9 nucleotides align to TRBD1. The J segment lost 6 bases and the V segment lost 2 bases, leaving 6 bases of the junction unmatched. Germline assignment: CDR1 SGHKS and CDR2 YYEKEE (reference sequence). The length of the CDR3 is 14 residues. The CDR3: CASSFRTGEVEQYF. The CDR3 DNA reads TGTGCCAGCAGCTTCCGGACAGGGGAGGTCGAGCAGTACTTC.

This rearrangement joins TRBV10-2 to TRBJ2-3; D call uncertain. From germline, CDR1 is WSHSY and CDR2 SAAADI. Deletions cut 3 bases from V and 4 bases from J, with 11 bases between. CDR3 length equals 14 residues. The CDR3 loop reads CASSDGVGPDTQYF. CDR3 nucleotides: TGCGCCAGCAGTGATGGAGTGGGTCCAGATACGCAGTATTTT.

The chain links TRBV4-3 to TRBJ1-2; D not resolved. Germline V gene data show CDR1 as LGHNA and CDR2 as YSLEER. V was trimmed by 0 bases and J by 3 bases, leaving 11 bases between them. The CDR3 totals 15 residues. CDR3 in amino acids: CASSQDRRGDYGYTF. The CDR3 DNA is TGCGCCAGCAGCCAAGATCGTCGGGGAGACTATGGCTACACCTTC.

The rearrangement uses TRBV11-2 and TRBJ2-7; 10 positions match TRBD2. CDR1 SGHAT and CDR2 FQNNGV come from the germline V gene. The length of the CDR3 is 16 residues. Trimming took 5 bases from V and 2 from J; bases not matched to a gene: 9. This CDR3 is CASSPRRTSGTYEQYF. As DNA, the CDR3 is TGTGCCAGCAGCCCCAGGAGGACTAGCGGAACCTACGAGCAGTACTTC. Full variable domain (outside the CDR3, taken from reference TRBV11-2 and TRBJ2-7): EAGVAQSPRYKIIEKRQSVAFWCNPISGHATLYWYQQILGQGPKLLIQFQNNGVVDDSQLPKDRFSAERLKGVDSTLKIQPAKLEDSAVYLCASSPRRTSGTYEQYFGPGTRLTVT.

The chain is built from TRBV7-2 and TRBJ1-6; 9 bases are a match to TRBD1. The germline V gene has CDR1 SGHTA and CDR2 FQGNSA. V was clipped by 5 bases and J by 7 bases; unmatched bases: 6. The CDR3 totals 15 residues. The CDR3 region has the DNA TGTGCCAGCAGCGCATCGGGACAGGGCAATTCACCCCTCCACTTT. Translating it yields CASSASGQGNSPLHF.

This chain connects TRBV6-1 to TRBJ2-1; D remains unclear. CDR3 length: 15 residues. Trimming removed 3 bases from V and 2 bases from J, with 11 bases in between. Germline CDR1 is MNHNS and CDR2 is SASEGT. DNA of the CDR3: TGTGCCAGCAGTGATTTTAACTCCCCCTACAATGAGCAGTTCTTC. Encoded protein: CASSDFNSPYNEQFF.

The gene calls are TRBV7-9 and TRBJ1-3; TRBD1 matches 8 bases. The CDR3 is 16 residues long. Trimming removed 1 base from V and 2 bases from J; junction bases left unmatched: 4. Germline loops: CDR1 SEHNR, CDR2 FQNEAQ (reference sequence). Here the CDR3 reads CASSLGQGAPGNTIYF. As DNA, the CDR3 is TGTGCCAGCAGCTTAGGGCAGGGGGCGCCTGGAAACACCATATATTTT.

Written as DNA, the CDR3 is TGTGCCTGGACTTCCGGGACAGGAGATCGGGAGCAGTACTTC. As protein: CAWTSGTGDREQYF. The V and J genes are TRBV30 and TRBJ2-7; 8 nucleotides match TRBD1. Germline CDR1 and CDR2: GTSNPN and SVGIG (reference sequence). V lost 4 bases, J lost 7 bases, and 12 bases stayed unmatched. The CDR3 length is 14 residues.

This chain links TRBV7-2 with TRBJ2-1; 7 bases agree with TRBD2. The CDR3 spans 15 residues. J lost 4 bases, V lost 1 base, and 4 bases had no gene match. Looked up from germline, CDR1 is SGHTA and CDR2 is FQGNSA. For the CDR3, the DNA is TGTGCCAGCAGCTTAGGCGGGGGACCGTACAATGAGCAGTTCTTC. Its protein product is CASSLGGGPYNEQFF.

The chain combines TRBV5-1 with TRBJ2-7, with D uncertain. Germline loops: CDR1 SGHRS, CDR2 YFSETQ. This CDR3 is 13 amino acids long. The germline V and J ends were trimmed by 4 bases and 2 bases, with 10 bases remaining between them. This CDR3 is CASSIDGAYEQYF. The CDR3 nucleotides read TGCGCCAGCAGCATTGACGGAGCCTACGAGCAGTACTTC. Complete variable domain (other parts from reference TRBV5-1 and TRBJ2-7): KAGVTQTPRYLIKTRGQQVTLSCSPISGHRSVSWYQQTPGQGLQFLFEYFSETQRNKGNFPGRFSGRQFSNSRSEMNVSTLELGDSALYLCASSIDGAYEQYFGPGTRLTVT.

The chain carries TRBV11-2 and TRBJ1-1, with D maybe TRBD1 (6 bases). CDR1 and CDR2 (germline): SGHAT, FQNNGV. CDR3 length: 16 residues. The V end was cut by 0 bases, the J end by 1 base, with 12 bases between. The CDR3 bases are TGTGCCAGCAGCTTAGATCAGGGGCTACGGAACACTGAAGCTTTCTTT. Its protein product is CASSLDQGLRNTEAFF.

This chain uses TRBV7-2 with TRBJ1-2, with TRBD1 matching 9 bases. Germline assignment: CDR1 SGHTA and CDR2 FQGNSA. V trimming: 5 bases; J trimming: 4 bases; junction bases outside the gene matches: 5. The CDR3 length is 14 residues. The CDR3: CASSPQTGGYGYTF. CDR3 in DNA: TGTGCCAGCAGCCCCCAGACAGGGGGCTATGGCTACACCTTC.

The CDR3 coding sequence is TGTGCCAGCAGTGAAGGGGAGGGTGTCACTGAAGCTTTCTTT. It codes for CASSEGEGVTEAFF. V is TRBV2 and J is TRBJ1-1; unclear D gene. Per germline, CDR1 SNHLY and CDR2 FYNNEI. The CDR3 totals 14 residues. Trimming shortened V by 1 base and J by 4 bases, and 10 bases separated the two germline ends.

CDR3 nucleotides: TGTGCCAGCAGCCCTCGGACAGGCTCCTACGAGCAGTACTTC. It is translated as CASSPRTGSYEQYF. V and J are TRBV9 and TRBJ2-5; 7 bases map to TRBD1. The J call may be wrong; the DNA end is better matched by TRBJ2-7. Germline-derived CDR1 and CDR2 are SGDLS and YYNGEE. CDR3 length: 14 residues.

The rearrangement uses TRBV5-1 and TRBJ2-1; TRBD2 matches 9 bases. From germline, CDR1 is SGHRS and CDR2 YFSETQ. The trim removed 0 bases at V and 8 bases at J, leaving 9 bases unmatched. The CDR3 is 16 residues long. CDR3 sequence (DNA): TGCGCCAGCAGCTTGGCAAGGCTAGCGGGGCGGGATGAGCAGTTCTTC. Protein sequence: CASSLARLAGRDEQFF.

The V and J genes are TRBV9 and TRBJ2-7; 8 nucleotides match TRBD2. V shed 3 bases and J 2 bases; nucleotides not matched to a gene: 4. This CDR3 has 14 amino acids. The germline V gene encodes CDR1 SGDLS and CDR2 YYNGEE. CDR3 loop: CASSGARGAYEQYF. DNA of the CDR3: TGTGCCAGCAGCGGGGCGCGGGGGGCCTACGAGCAGTACTTC.

V is TRBV11-2 and J is TRBJ1-1; D gene ambiguous. CDR1 is SGHAT, CDR2 FQNNGV, per germline. The V end was cut by 1 base, the J end by 1 base, with 7 bases between. CDR3 size: 14 residues. The CDR3 region is CASSLVESNTEAFF. CDR3 coding DNA: TGTGCCAGCAGCTTAGTCGAGTCGAACACTGAAGCTTTCTTT.

The genes are TRBV4-3 and TRBJ2-1; TRBD2 might be the D (6 bases). The CDR3 length is 14 residues. The germline CDR1 and CDR2 sequences are LGHNA and YSLEER. Trimming took off 1 base at V and 7 bases at J, with 11 bases between the two ends. The CDR3 DNA follows: TGCGCCAGCAGCCAAGTCCCTGGGGGGAATGAGCAGTTCTTC. Translating it yields CASSQVPGGNEQFF.